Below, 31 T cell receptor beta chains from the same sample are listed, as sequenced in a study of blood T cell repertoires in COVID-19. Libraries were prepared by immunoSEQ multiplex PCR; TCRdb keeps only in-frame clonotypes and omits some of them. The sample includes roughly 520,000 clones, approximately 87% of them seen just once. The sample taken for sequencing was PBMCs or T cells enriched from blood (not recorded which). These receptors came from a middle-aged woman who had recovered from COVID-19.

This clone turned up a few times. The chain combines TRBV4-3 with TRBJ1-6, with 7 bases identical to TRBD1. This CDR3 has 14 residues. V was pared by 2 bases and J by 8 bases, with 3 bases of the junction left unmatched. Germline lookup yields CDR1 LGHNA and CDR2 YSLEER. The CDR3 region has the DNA TGCGCCAGCAGCCAATCTCAGGGGGATTCACCCCTCCACTTT. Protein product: CASSQSQGDSPLHF.

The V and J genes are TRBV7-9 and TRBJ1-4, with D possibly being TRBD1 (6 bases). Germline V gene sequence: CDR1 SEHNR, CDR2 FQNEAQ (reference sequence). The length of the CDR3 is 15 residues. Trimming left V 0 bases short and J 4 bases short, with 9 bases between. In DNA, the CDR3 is TGTGCCAGCAGCTTAGCCCAGGGGATTAATGAAAAACTGTTTTTT. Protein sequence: CASSLAQGINEKLFF. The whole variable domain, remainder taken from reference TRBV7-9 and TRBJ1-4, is DTGVSQNPRHKITKRGQNVTFRCDPISEHNRLYWYRQTLGQGPEFLTYFQNEAQLEKSRLLSDRFSAERPKGSFSTLEIQRTEQGDSAMYLCASSLAQGINEKLFFGSGTQLSVL.

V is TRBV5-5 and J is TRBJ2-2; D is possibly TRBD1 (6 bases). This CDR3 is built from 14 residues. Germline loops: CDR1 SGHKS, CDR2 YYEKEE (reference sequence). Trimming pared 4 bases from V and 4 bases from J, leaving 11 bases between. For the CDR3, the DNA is TGTGCCAGCAGCCCGACAGGAGCCACCGGGGAGCTGTTTTTT. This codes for CASSPTGATGELFF.

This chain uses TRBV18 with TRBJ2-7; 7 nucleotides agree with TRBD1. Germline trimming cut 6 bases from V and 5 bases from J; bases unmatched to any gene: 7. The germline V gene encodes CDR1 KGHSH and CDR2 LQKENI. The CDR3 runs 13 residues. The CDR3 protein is CASSPGTDNEQYF. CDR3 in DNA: TGTGCCAGCTCCCCCGGGACAGACAACGAGCAGTACTTC.

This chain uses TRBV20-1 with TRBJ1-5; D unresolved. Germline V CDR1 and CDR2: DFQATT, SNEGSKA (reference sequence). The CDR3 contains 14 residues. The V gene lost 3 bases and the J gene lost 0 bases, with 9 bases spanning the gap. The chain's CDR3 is CSASLEYSNQPQHF. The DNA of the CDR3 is TGCAGTGCTAGTCTAGAATATAGCAATCAGCCCCAGCATTTT.

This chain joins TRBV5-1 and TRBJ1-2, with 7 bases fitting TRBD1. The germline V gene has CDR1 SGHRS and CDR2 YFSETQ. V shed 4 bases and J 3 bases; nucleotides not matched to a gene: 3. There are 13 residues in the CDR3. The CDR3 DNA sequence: TGCGCCAGCAGCCCGGGACAGTACTATGGCTACACCTTC. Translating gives CASSPGQYYGYTF.

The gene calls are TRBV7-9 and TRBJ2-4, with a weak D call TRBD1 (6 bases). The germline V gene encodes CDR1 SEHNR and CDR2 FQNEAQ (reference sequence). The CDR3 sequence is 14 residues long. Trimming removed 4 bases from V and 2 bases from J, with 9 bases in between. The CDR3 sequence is CASSSGTTKNIQYF. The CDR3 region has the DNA TGTGCCAGCAGCTCCGGGACAACCAAAAACATTCAGTACTTC. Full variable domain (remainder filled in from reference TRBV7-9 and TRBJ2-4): DTGVSQNPRHKITKRGQNVTFRCDPISEHNRLYWYRQTLGQGPEFLTYFQNEAQLEKSRLLSDRFSAERPKGSFSTLEIQRTEQGDSAMYLCASSSGTTKNIQYFGAGTRLSVL.

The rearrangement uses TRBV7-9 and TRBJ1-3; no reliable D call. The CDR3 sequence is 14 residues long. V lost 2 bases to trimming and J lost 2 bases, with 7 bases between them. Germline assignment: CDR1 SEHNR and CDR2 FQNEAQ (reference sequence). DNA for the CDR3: TGTGCCAGCAGCTTATCGTCAGCTGGAAACACCATATATTTT. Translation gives CASSLSSAGNTIYF. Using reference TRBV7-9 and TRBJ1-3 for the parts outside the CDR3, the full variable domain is DTGVSQNPRHKITKRGQNVTFRCDPISEHNRLYWYRQTLGQGPEFLTYFQNEAQLEKSRLLSDRFSAERPKGSFSTLEIQRTEQGDSAMYLCASSLSSAGNTIYFGEGSWLTVV.

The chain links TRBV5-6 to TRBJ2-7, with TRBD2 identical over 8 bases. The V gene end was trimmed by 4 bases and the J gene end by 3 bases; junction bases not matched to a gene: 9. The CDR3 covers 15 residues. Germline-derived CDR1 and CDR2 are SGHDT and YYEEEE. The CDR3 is CASSPWAGGYYEQYF. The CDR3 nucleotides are TGTGCCAGCAGCCCATGGGCGGGAGGATACTACGAGCAGTACTTC. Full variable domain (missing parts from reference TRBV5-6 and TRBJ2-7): DAGVTQSPTHLIKTRGQQVTLRCSPKSGHDTVSWYQQALGQGPQFIFQYYEEEERQRGNFPDRFSGHQFPNYSSELNVNALLLGDSALYLCASSPWAGGYYEQYFGPGTRLTVT.

This CDR3 reads CATLREAGQPQHF. CDR3 DNA sequence: TGTGCCACCCTCAGGGAGGCAGGACAGCCCCAGCATTTT. This chain connects TRBV19 to TRBJ1-5, with D maybe TRBD1 (5 bases). Germline lookup yields CDR1 LNHDA and CDR2 SQIVND (reference sequence). This CDR3 spans 13 amino acids. V was cut by 10 bases and J by 7 bases, with 17 bases left in between.

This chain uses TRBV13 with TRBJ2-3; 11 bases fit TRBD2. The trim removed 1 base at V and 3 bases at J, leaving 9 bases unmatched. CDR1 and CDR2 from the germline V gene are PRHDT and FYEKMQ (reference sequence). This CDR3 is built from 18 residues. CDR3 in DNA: TGTGCCAGCAGCTTAGAGGCACTAGCGGGAGATAATACAGATACGCAGTATTTT. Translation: CASSLEALAGDNTDTQYF.

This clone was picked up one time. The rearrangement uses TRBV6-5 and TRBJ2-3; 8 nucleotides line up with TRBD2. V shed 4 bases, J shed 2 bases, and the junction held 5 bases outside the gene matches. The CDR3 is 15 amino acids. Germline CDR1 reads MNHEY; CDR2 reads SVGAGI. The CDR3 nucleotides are TGTGCCAGCAGTTTAGCGGGACTATACACAGATACGCAGTATTTT. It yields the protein CASSLAGLYTDTQYF.

This CDR3 is CASSLEGADTQYF. Here the CDR3 DNA reads TGTGCCAGCAGCCTCGAAGGGGCAGATACGCAGTATTTT. The rearrangement links TRBV6-5 to TRBJ2-3, with D maybe TRBD1 (5 bases). Germline-derived CDR1 and CDR2 are MNHEY and SVGAGI. With 6 bases removed from V and 4 bases from J, the gap between germline ends came to 11 bases. The CDR3 is 13 amino acids.

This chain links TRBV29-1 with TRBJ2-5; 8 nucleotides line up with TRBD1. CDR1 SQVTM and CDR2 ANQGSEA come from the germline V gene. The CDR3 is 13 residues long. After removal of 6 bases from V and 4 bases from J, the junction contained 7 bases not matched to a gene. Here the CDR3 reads CSVGTGGGETQYF. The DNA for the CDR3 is TGCAGCGTCGGTACAGGGGGAGGAGAGACCCAGTACTTC.

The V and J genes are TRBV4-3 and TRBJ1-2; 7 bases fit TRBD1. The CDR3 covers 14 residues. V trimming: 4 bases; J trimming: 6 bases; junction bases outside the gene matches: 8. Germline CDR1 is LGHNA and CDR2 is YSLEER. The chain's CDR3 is CASSRDWTGDGYTF. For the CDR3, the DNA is TGCGCCAGCAGCCGGGACTGGACAGGAGATGGCTACACCTTC.

As DNA, the CDR3 is TGTGCCAGCAGTGAATCAACGACTTACAATCCTGAAGCTTTCTTT. Amino acids: CASSESTTYNPEAFF. This chain joins TRBV6-1 and TRBJ1-1; D is undetermined. This CDR3 region has 15 residues. Trimming left V 2 bases short and J 6 bases short, with 16 bases between. Germline lookup yields CDR1 MNHNS and CDR2 SASEGT.

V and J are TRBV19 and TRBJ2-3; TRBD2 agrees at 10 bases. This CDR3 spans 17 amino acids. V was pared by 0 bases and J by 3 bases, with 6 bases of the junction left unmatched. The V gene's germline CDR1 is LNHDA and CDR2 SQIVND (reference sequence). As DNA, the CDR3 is TGTGCCAGTAGTATAGATAGAGCGGGAGGGCCAACAGATACGCAGTATTTT. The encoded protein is CASSIDRAGGPTDTQYF.

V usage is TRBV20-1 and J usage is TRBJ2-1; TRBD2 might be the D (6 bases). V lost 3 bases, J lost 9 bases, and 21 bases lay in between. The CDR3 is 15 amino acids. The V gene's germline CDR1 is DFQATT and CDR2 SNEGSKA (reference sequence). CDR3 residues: CSASLAESLWVEQFF. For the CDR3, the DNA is TGCAGTGCTAGTTTAGCGGAGTCCCTTTGGGTTGAGCAGTTCTTC.

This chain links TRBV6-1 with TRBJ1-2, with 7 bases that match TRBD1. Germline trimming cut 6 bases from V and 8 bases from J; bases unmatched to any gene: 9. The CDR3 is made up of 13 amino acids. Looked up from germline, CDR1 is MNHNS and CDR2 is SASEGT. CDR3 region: CASRPGQEGGYTF. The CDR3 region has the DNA TGTGCCAGCAGGCCAGGACAGGAGGGGGGCTACACCTTC.

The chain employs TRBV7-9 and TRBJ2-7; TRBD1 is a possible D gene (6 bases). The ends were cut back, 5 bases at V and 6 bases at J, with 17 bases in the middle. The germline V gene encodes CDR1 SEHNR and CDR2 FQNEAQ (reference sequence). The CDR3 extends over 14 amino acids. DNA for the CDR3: TGTGCCAGCAGCCCCAGGGGCCCAGGGTCCGAGCAGTACTTC. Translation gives CASSPRGPGSEQYF.

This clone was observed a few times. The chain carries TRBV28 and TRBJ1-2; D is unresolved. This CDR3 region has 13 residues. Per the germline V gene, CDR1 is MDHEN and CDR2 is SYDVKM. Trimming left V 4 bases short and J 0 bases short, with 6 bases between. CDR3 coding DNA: TGTGCCAGCAGTTGGCAGACTAACTATGGCTACACCTTC. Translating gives CASSWQTNYGYTF.

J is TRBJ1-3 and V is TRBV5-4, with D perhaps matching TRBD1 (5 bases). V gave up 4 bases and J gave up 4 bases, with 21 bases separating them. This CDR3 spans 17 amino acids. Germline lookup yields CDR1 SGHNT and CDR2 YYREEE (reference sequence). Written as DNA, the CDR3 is TGTGCCAGCAGCCTCGGACCTCAGGGTTATTCGGGAAACACCATATATTTT. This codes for CASSLGPQGYSGNTIYF.

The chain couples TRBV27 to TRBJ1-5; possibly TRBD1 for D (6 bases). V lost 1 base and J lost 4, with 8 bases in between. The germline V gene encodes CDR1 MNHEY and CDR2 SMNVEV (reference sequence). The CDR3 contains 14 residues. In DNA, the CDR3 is TGTGCCAGCAGTTTATACGACAGGAATCAGCCCCAGCATTTT. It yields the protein CASSLYDRNQPQHF.

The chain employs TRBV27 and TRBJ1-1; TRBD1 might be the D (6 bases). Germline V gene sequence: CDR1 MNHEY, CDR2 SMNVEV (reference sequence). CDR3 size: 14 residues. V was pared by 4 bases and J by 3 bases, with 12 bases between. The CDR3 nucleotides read TGTGCCAGCAGTTCCACAGGGCCCCACACTGAAGCTTTCTTT. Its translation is CASSSTGPHTEAFF.

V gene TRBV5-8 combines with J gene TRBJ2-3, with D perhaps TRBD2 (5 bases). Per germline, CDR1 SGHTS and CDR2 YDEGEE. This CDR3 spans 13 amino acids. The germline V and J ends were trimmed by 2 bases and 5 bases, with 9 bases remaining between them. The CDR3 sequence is CASSLRAGDTQYF. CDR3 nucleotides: TGTGCCAGCAGCTTACGTGCGGGAGATACGCAGTATTTT.

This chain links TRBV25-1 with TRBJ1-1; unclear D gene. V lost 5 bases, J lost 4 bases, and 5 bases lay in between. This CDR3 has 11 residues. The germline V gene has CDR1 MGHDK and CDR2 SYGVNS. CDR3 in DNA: TGTGCCAGCAGTTGGGCCACTGAAGCTTTCTTT. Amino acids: CASSWATEAFF.

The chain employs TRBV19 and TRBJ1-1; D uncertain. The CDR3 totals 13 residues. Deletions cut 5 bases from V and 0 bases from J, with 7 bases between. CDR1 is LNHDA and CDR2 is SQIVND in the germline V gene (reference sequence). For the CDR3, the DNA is TGTGCCAGTAGTGAACAGCTGAACACTGAAGCTTTCTTT. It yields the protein CASSEQLNTEAFF.

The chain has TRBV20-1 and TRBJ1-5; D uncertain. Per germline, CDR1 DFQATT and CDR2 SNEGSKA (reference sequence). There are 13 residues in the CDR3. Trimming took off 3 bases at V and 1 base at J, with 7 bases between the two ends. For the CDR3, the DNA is TGCAGTGCTAGTAGAGGAAGCAATCAGCCCCAGCATTTT. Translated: CSASRGSNQPQHF.

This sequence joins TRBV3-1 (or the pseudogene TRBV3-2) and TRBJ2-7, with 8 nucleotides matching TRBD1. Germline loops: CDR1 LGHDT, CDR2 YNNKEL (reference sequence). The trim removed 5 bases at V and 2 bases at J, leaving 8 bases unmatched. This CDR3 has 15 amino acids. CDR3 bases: TGTGCCAGCAGCACCCCAGACAGGGGCGCCTACGAGCAGTACTTC. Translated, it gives CASSTPDRGAYEQYF.

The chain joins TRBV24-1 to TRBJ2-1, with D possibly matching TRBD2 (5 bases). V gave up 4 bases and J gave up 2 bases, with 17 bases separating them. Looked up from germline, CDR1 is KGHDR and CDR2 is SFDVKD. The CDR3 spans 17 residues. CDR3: CATSDPAMAGTYNEQFF. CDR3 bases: TGTGCCACCAGTGACCCCGCTATGGCGGGTACCTACAATGAGCAGTTCTTC.

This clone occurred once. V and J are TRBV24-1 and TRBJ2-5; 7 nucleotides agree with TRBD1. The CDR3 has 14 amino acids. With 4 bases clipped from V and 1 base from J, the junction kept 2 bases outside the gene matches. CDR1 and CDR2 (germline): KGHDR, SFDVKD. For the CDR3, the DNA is TGTGCCACCAGTGAATGGGACAGCCAAGAGACCCAGTACTTC. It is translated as CATSEWDSQETQYF.